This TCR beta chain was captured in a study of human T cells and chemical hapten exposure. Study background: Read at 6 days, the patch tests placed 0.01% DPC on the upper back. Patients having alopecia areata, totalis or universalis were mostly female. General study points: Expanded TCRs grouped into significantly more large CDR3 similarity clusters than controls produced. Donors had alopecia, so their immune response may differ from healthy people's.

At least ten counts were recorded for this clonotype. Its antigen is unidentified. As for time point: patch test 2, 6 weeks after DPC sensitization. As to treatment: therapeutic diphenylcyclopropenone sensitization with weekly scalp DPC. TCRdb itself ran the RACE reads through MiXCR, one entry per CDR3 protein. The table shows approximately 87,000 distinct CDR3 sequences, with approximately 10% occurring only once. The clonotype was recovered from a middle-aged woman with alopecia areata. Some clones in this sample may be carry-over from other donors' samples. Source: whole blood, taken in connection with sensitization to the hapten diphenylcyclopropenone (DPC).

DNA of the CDR3: TGTGCCAGCAGCTCCGGGACAGCCCACACTGAAGCTTTCTTT. Its translation is CASSSGTAHTEAFF. The chain combines TRBV7-9 with TRBJ1-1, with 7 bases fitting TRBD1. CDR1 is SEHNR and CDR2 is FQNEAQ in the germline V gene (reference sequence). CDR3 length equals 14 residues. Trimming removed 4 bases from V and 3 bases from J; junction bases left unmatched: 5.